The next 22 T cell receptor beta chains were all read from a single sample in a study of shared clonotypes between healthy human individuals. Sequencing used immunoSEQ multiplex PCR; TCRdb keeps in-frame clones, though not all of them. Of about 2.4 million clones listed, roughly 93% were seen once; the top ten hold roughly 0.36%. Sample: naive CD4+ T cells from PBMCs. Described subset: CD45RA+ positively selected. Source of these receptors: a man younger than 35 in good health. Some clones in this sample may be carry-over from other donors' samples.

As regards this clone: Within the sample, other DNA sequences also encode this same CDR3. This chain joins TRBV27 and TRBJ2-3, with D uncertain. CDR1 is MNHEY and CDR2 is SMNVEV in the germline V gene (reference sequence). Trimming cost V 2 bases and J 1 base, with 7 bases left between them. The CDR3 loop spans 14 amino acids. CDR3 amino acids: CASSLGSGTDTQYF. DNA for the CDR3: TGTGCCAGCAGTTTAGGATCCGGCACAGATACGCAGTATTTT.

The chain has TRBV7-6 and TRBJ2-7; the match to TRBD1 covers 7 bases. Looked up from germline, CDR1 is SGHVS and CDR2 is FNYEAQ. There are 14 residues in the CDR3. Unmatched junction bases numbered 5, after V lost 1 base and J lost 5 bases. CDR3 amino acids: CASSLVGTGDEQYF. CDR3 in DNA: TGTGCCAGCAGCTTAGTGGGCACAGGGGACGAGCAGTACTTC.

This chain connects TRBV6-5 to TRBJ1-2; perhaps TRBD1 as D (5 bases). CDR1 and CDR2 from the germline V gene are MNHEY and SVGAGI. This CDR3 contains 16 residues. The V gene lost 1 base and the J gene lost 0 bases, with 12 bases spanning the gap. CDR3 nucleotides: TGTGCCAGCAGTTACTTTACCGGGGCTCCTAACTATGGCTACACCTTC. It is translated as CASSYFTGAPNYGYTF.

In DNA form, the CDR3 reads TGTGCCAGCAGCCAAGCTCAGGGTTATGAAAAACTGTTTTTT. Translating gives CASSQAQGYEKLFF. The rearrangement links TRBV4-2 to TRBJ1-4, with a possible D match to TRBD1 (5 bases). CDR3 size: 14 residues. The V and J ends lost 1 base and 6 bases respectively, with 9 bases between them. CDR1 is LGHNA, CDR2 YNFKEQ, per germline.

V gene TRBV4-3 combines with J gene TRBJ2-5, with 7 bases that match TRBD1. TRBJ2-7 explains the end of the DNA better; the J call may be wrong. Looked up from germline, CDR1 is LGHNA and CDR2 is YSLEER. This CDR3 has 16 residues. The CDR3 protein is CASSQHSGTAAYEQYF. DNA for the CDR3: TGCGCCAGCAGCCAGCACTCCGGGACAGCAGCCTACGAGCAGTACTTC.

The gene calls are TRBV13 and TRBJ2-5, with 8 bases that match TRBD1. The DNA end is more similar to TRBJ2-7, so the J call may be wrong. This CDR3 is 15 amino acids long. Looked up from germline, CDR1 is PRHDT and CDR2 is FYEKMQ (reference sequence). The CDR3 spells CASSLGTGVSYEQYF. CDR3 coding DNA: TGTGCCAGCAGCTTAGGGACAGGGGTAAGCTACGAGCAGTACTTC.

This sequence joins TRBV7-3 and TRBJ2-3, with D uncertain. CDR3 size: 13 residues. Germline V gene sequence: CDR1 SGHTA, CDR2 FQGTGA. V was pared by 5 bases and J by 5 bases, with 11 bases between. The CDR3 loop reads CASSTKGGDTQYF. CDR3 nucleotides: TGTGCCAGCAGCACTAAGGGCGGAGATACGCAGTATTTT. Variable domain in full (rest from reference TRBV7-3 and TRBJ2-3): GAGVSQTPSNKVTEKGKYVELRCDPISGHTALYWYRQSLGQGPEFLIYFQGTGAADDSGLPNDRFFAVRPEGSVSTLKIQRTERGDSAVYLCASSTKGGDTQYFGPGTRLTVL.

This chain links TRBV7-2 with TRBJ2-1; perhaps D is TRBD1 or TRBD2 (6 bases each). Germline V gene lookup returns CDR1 SGHTA and CDR2 FQGNSA. Deletions cut 5 bases from V and 14 bases from J, with 16 bases between. The CDR3 extends over 12 amino acids. The CDR3 spells CASSRRRDKKFF. The CDR3 coding sequence is TGTGCCAGCAGCAGGAGGCGGGACAAGAAGTTCTTC.

The rearrangement joins TRBV28 to TRBJ2-7, with 8 positions matching TRBD1. Per germline, CDR1 MDHEN and CDR2 SYDVKM. Trimming took 6 bases from V and 5 from J; bases not matched to a gene: 6. This CDR3 is built from 13 residues. The CDR3 bases are TGTGCCAGCAGACTACAGGGGGACCACGAGCAGTACTTC. Translation gives CASRLQGDHEQYF.

This sequence joins TRBV7-2 and TRBJ2-5; D possibly uses TRBD1 or TRBD2 (5 bases each). From germline, CDR1 is SGHTA and CDR2 FQGNSA. This CDR3 contains 16 residues. V was pared by 6 bases and J by 0 bases, with 17 bases between. The CDR3 DNA sequence: TGTGCCAGCAGAGCCGGGGCGGCCCCGTACCAAGAGACCCAGTACTTC. Translation gives CASRAGAAPYQETQYF.

V gene TRBV20-1 combines with J gene TRBJ1-1; TRBD1 matches at 11 bases. V gave up 4 bases and J gave up 10 bases; unmatched junction bases: 2. The CDR3 runs 11 residues. Germline V lookup: CDR1 DFQATT, CDR2 SNEGSKA (reference sequence). CDR3 bases: TGCAGTGCTACGGACAGGGGGCGAGCTTTCTTT. Its translation: CSATDRGRAFF.

The chain employs TRBV4-2 and TRBJ1-1; D gene uncertain. The germline CDR1 and CDR2 sequences are LGHNA and YNFKEQ. This CDR3 is built from 15 residues. Trimming took 0 bases from V and 6 from J, leaving 14 bases between them. CDR3 in amino acids: CASSQDQLRGPEAFF. DNA of the CDR3: TGTGCCAGCAGCCAAGATCAGTTACGAGGGCCTGAAGCTTTCTTT.

The CDR3 DNA sequence: TGTGCCAGCAGTATTGGGACTGATTCTAACTATGGCTACACCTTC. Protein product: CASSIGTDSNYGYTF. The gene calls are TRBV6-1 and TRBJ1-2; D is perhaps TRBD1 (5 bases). The CDR3 sequence is 15 residues long. Germline CDR1 MNHNS, CDR2 SASEGT. V lost 5 bases and J 0 bases, leaving 13 bases between the germline ends.

V gene TRBV5-4 combines with J gene TRBJ2-7; the D gene is possibly TRBD2 (6 bases). The CDR3 has 14 residues. In germline, CDR1 is SGHNT, CDR2 YYREEE (reference sequence). Trimming cost V 3 bases and J 1 base, with 11 bases left between them. Written as DNA, the CDR3 is TGTGCCAGCAGCTCCCGGCGGGATTCCTACGAGCAGTACTTC. Its translation is CASSSRRDSYEQYF.

With respect to this clone: This same CDR3 is encoded by further DNA sequences in the sample. The V call is TRBV2, the J call TRBJ1-5; D unresolved. This CDR3 spans 12 amino acids. V was pared by 3 bases and J by 0 bases, with 0 bases between. Per the germline V gene, CDR1 is SNHLY and CDR2 is FYNNEI. DNA of the CDR3: TGTGCCAGCAGTGATAGCAATCAGCCCCAGCATTTT. It codes for CASSDSNQPQHF.

This clone occurred once. The chain joins TRBV19 to TRBJ2-2; possible D gene TRBD2, 5 bases. The CDR3 spans 15 residues. CDR1 and CDR2 (germline): LNHDA, SQIVND (reference sequence). Trimming removed 0 bases at V and 4 bases at J, with 9 bases between. The CDR3 is CASSIDAGSTGELFF. CDR3 DNA sequence: TGTGCCAGTAGTATAGATGCGGGTTCCACCGGGGAGCTGTTTTTT.

A word on this clone: The same CDR3 also results from other DNA sequences found in this sample. The CDR3 region is CASSPGTNYGYTF. CDR3 nucleotides: TGTGCCAGCAGCCCCGGGACAAACTATGGCTACACCTTC. This chain uses TRBV28 with TRBJ1-2; D may be TRBD1 (6 bases). The CDR3 covers 13 residues. Germline CDR1 is MDHEN and CDR2 is SYDVKM. V gave up 6 bases and J gave up 2 bases, with 10 bases separating them.

This clone was seen a handful of times. This CDR3 is also generated by other DNA sequences in the sample. This rearrangement joins TRBV19 to TRBJ1-1; perhaps TRBD1 as D (6 bases). Germline CDR1 and CDR2: LNHDA and SQIVND (reference sequence). This CDR3 spans 13 amino acids. V was shortened by 5 bases and J by 4 bases, with 11 bases between the two germline ends. The CDR3 DNA reads TGTGCCAGTAGTTCAACAGGGTCCACTGAAGCTTTCTTT. This sequence encodes CASSSTGSTEAFF.

The V gene is TRBV28, the J gene TRBJ2-7; 7 nucleotides match TRBD1. This CDR3 is built from 15 residues. Germline CDR1 and CDR2: MDHEN and SYDVKM. V lost 7 bases and J lost 2; bases outside the gene matches: 11. The chain's CDR3 is CASTTPGQHAYEQYF. The CDR3, as DNA: TGTGCCAGCACCACCCCGGGACAGCACGCCTACGAGCAGTACTTC.

V and J are TRBV6-6 and TRBJ2-6; D gene unclear. CDR1 is MNHNY and CDR2 is SVGAGI in the germline V gene (reference sequence). The CDR3 loop spans 14 amino acids. Trimming shortened V by 6 bases and J by 2 bases, and 8 bases separated the two germline ends. CDR3: CASRVGPGANVLTF. The DNA of the CDR3 is TGTGCCAGCAGGGTTGGGCCTGGGGCCAACGTCCTGACTTTC.

CDR3 sequence reads: CASKPRGTGPPGELFF. CDR3 nucleotide sequence: TGCGCCAGCAAACCCCGGGGGACAGGGCCCCCCGGGGAGCTGTTTTTT. The chain links TRBV4-1 to TRBJ2-2, with 9 positions matching TRBD1. CDR3 size: 16 residues. Germline assignment: CDR1 MGHRA and CDR2 YSYEKL. After removal of 7 bases from V and 6 bases from J, the junction contained 12 bases not matched to a gene.

The chain employs TRBV19 and TRBJ2-3, with D unresolved. Germline values: CDR1 LNHDA, CDR2 SQIVND (reference sequence). The CDR3 has 16 amino acids. V was clipped by 7 bases and J by 3 bases, with 20 bases between them. CDR3 in amino acids: CASNGRGTWGTDTQYF. The CDR3 DNA reads as TGTGCCAGTAACGGCCGCGGCACCTGGGGAACAGATACGCAGTATTTT.